These 31 T cell receptor beta chains came from one sample sequenced in a study of Ad26.COV2.S vaccination and SARS-CoV-2 variants. Regarding treatment: roughly 20 received Ad26.COV2.S at low or high dose, single or two shots; about 5 received placebo; per-sample allocation not given. Each sample was drawn 63 days after the first injection (of vaccine or placebo). Repertoires were generated with immunoSEQ multiplex PCR, while TCRdb's copy carries only in-frame clones and drops some. Found here are about 280,000 clones, around 87% of them singletons; the top ten hold more than 2.5%. Specimen: peripheral blood, collected in a trial of Ad26.COV2.S vaccine versus placebo. The receptors stem from a person between 18 and 60 years old who received the Ad26.COV2.S COVID-19 vaccine or a placebo.

The chain is built from TRBV5-3 and TRBJ2-3; D ambiguous. TRBV5-3 is sorted into the ORF group, with uncertain function. The ends were cut back, 5 bases at V and 1 base at J, with 5 bases in the middle. The CDR3 runs 12 residues. This chain's CDR3 is CARRSGTDTQYF. The DNA of the CDR3 is TGTGCCAGAAGGTCAGGCACAGATACGCAGTATTTT.

V and J are TRBV29-1 and TRBJ1-4, with TRBD1 as a possible D gene (5 bases). The V end was cut by 4 bases, the J end by 0 bases, with 18 bases between. The germline V gene has CDR1 SQVTM and CDR2 ANQGSEA. The CDR3 has 17 amino acids. CDR3 amino acids: CSVVGGSGDATNEKLFF. The DNA of the CDR3 is TGCAGCGTTGTCGGGGGGTCGGGGGATGCAACTAATGAAAAACTGTTTTTT.

The rearrangement joins TRBV20-1 to TRBJ2-7, with D possibly matching TRBD2 (5 bases). Deletions cut 6 bases from V and 2 bases from J, with 8 bases between. CDR1 is DFQATT and CDR2 is SNEGSKA in the germline V gene (reference sequence). There are 11 residues in the CDR3. The CDR3, as DNA: TGCAGTGCGCGGGCCCCCTACGAGCAGTACTTC. Translating it yields CSARAPYEQYF.

This sequence joins TRBV9 and TRBJ2-3; D unclear. The V and J ends lost 0 bases and 0 bases respectively, with 5 bases between them. The germline V gene encodes CDR1 SGDLS and CDR2 YYNGEE. This CDR3 spans 14 amino acids. The CDR3 reads CASSVGASTDTQYF. Written as DNA, the CDR3 is TGTGCCAGCAGCGTAGGAGCTAGCACAGATACGCAGTATTTT.

The chain employs TRBV7-9 and TRBJ1-6; TRBD1 agrees at 7 bases. The CDR3 spans 16 residues. Germline CDR1 reads SEHNR; CDR2 reads FQNEAQ (reference sequence). J lost 10 bases, V lost 3 bases, and 12 bases had no gene match. In nucleotides, the CDR3 is TGTGCCAGCAGCTTCCTTACAACAGGGGAAGGATCACCCCTCCACTTT. Encoded protein: CASSFLTTGEGSPLHF.

The CDR3 nucleotides read TGTGCCAGCTCACCGCTAGCGGGAGAGGGCAATGAGCAGTTCTTC. Protein: CASSPLAGEGNEQFF. This chain links TRBV18 with TRBJ2-1, with TRBD2 matching over 10 bases. This CDR3 comprises 15 residues. Germline loops: CDR1 KGHSH, CDR2 LQKENI. V gave up 3 bases and J gave up 6 bases; unmatched junction bases: 5.

The rearrangement joins TRBV7-6 to TRBJ1-1, with D perhaps matching TRBD1 (5 bases). The CDR3 covers 12 residues. The germline CDR1 and CDR2 sequences are SGHVS and FNYEAQ. V dropped 1 base and J dropped 11 bases, with 11 bases sitting between them. The CDR3 reads CASSLDGDEAFF. Here the CDR3 DNA reads TGTGCCAGCAGCTTAGATGGGGACGAGGCTTTCTTT. The entire variable domain, with the rest obtained from reference TRBV7-6 and TRBJ1-1, is as follows: GAGVSQSPRYKVTKRGQDVALRCDPISGHVSLYWYRQALGQGPEFLTYFNYEAQQDKSGLPNDRFSAERPEGSISTLTIQRTEQRDSAMYRCASSLDGDEAFFGQGTRLTVV.

The V call is TRBV2, the J call TRBJ2-1, with D perhaps TRBD1 or TRBD2 (5 bases each). Trimming left V 8 bases short and J 13 bases short, with 21 bases between. The CDR3 extends over 13 amino acids. Germline V gene data show CDR1 as SNHLY and CDR2 as FYNNEI. The CDR3 reads CASRDLTMLTQFF. The CDR3 region has the DNA TGTGCCAGCCGGGACCTAACAATGCTGACCCAGTTCTTC.

This clone was recorded only once. This chain uses TRBV6-6 with TRBJ2-1, with 10 bases matching TRBD2. The CDR3 loop spans 14 amino acids. The germline CDR1 and CDR2 sequences are MNHNY and SVGAGI (reference sequence). With 0 bases clipped from V and 11 bases from J, the junction kept 4 bases outside the gene matches. The CDR3 nucleotides are TGTGCCAGCAGTTACTCTAGCGGGGGGTCAAAGCAGTTCTTC. Its translation is CASSYSSGGSKQFF.

The CDR3 sequence: CAIRGTGGDFVVNTEAFF. The CDR3 DNA reads as TGTGCCATCAGGGGGACAGGGGGCGATTTTGTCGTGAACACTGAAGCTTTCTTT. This chain uses TRBV10-3 with TRBJ1-1; TRBD1 matches 12 bases. CDR3 length: 18 residues. Germline CDR1 reads ENHRY; CDR2 reads SYGVKD. V shed 6 bases and J 0 bases; nucleotides not matched to a gene: 11.

The J gene is TRBJ2-2, the V gene TRBV2, with 9 nucleotides matching TRBD1. CDR1 is SNHLY, CDR2 FYNNEI, per germline. This CDR3 contains 15 residues. Unmatched junction bases numbered 3, after V lost 7 bases and J lost 0 bases. The CDR3 protein is CASKRDRANTGELFF. The CDR3 DNA sequence: TGTGCCAGCAAGCGGGACAGGGCGAACACCGGGGAGCTGTTTTTT. Variable domain in full (rest from reference TRBV2 and TRBJ2-2): EPEVTQTPSHQVTQMGQEVILRCVPISNHLYFYWYRQILGQKVEFLVSFYNNEISEKSEIFDDQFSVERPDGSNFTLKIRSTKLEDSAMYFCASKRDRANTGELFFGEGSRLTVL.

The sample holds a few counts of this clone. V usage is TRBV5-1 and J usage is TRBJ2-1; 10 positions match TRBD1. J was trimmed by 16 bases and V by 4 bases; bases with no gene match: 8. The CDR3 extends over 12 amino acids. Germline loops: CDR1 SGHRS, CDR2 YFSETQ. CDR3 amino acids: CASSAGQGGHFF. CDR3 coding DNA: TGCGCCAGCAGCGCCGGACAGGGGGGGCACTTCTTC.

The chain carries TRBV7-9 and TRBJ2-1, with D tentatively TRBD1 (6 bases). The ends were cut back, 5 bases at V and 4 bases at J, with 12 bases in the middle. This CDR3 is built from 14 residues. Germline CDR1 SEHNR, CDR2 FQNEAQ (reference sequence). In DNA form, the CDR3 reads TGTGCCAGCAGCCCGAGGACAGTTTACAATGAGCAGTTCTTC. It codes for CASSPRTVYNEQFF.

J is TRBJ2-7 and V is TRBV6-2 or TRBV6-3; 10 bases fit TRBD1. With V trimmed by 3 bases and J by 3 bases, 8 bases remained unmatched. There are 16 residues in the CDR3. In germline, CDR1 is MNHEY, CDR2 SVGEGT. This CDR3 reads CASSYPGTGDLYEQYF. Written as DNA, the CDR3 is TGTGCCAGCAGTTATCCCGGGACAGGGGACCTCTACGAGCAGTACTTC.

This chain connects TRBV5-6 to TRBJ2-7, with 12 bases identical to TRBD1. The ends lost 1 base at V and 7 bases at J; junction bases unmatched: 6. Germline V gives CDR1 SGHDT, CDR2 YYEEEE. This CDR3 comprises 15 residues. CDR3: CASSLLGQGAREQYF. The CDR3 region has the DNA TGTGCCAGCAGCTTGTTGGGACAGGGGGCGCGAGAGCAGTACTTC.

The CDR3 is CASRPASPGLAGNTGELFF. In nucleotides, the CDR3 is TGTGCCAGCAGACCCGCCTCGCCCGGACTAGCGGGGAACACCGGGGAGCTGTTTTTT. The chain employs TRBV3-1 (or the pseudogene TRBV3-2) and TRBJ2-2; TRBD2 matches at 11 bases. With 6 bases clipped from V and 1 base from J, the junction kept 13 bases outside the gene matches. Per the germline V gene, CDR1 is LGHDT and CDR2 is YNNKEL (reference sequence). The CDR3 is made up of 19 amino acids.

The chain uses TRBV5-1 and TRBJ2-7; 13 bases are a match to TRBD2. After removal of 1 base from V and 5 bases from J, the junction contained 3 bases not matched to a gene. CDR3 size: 15 residues. CDR1 is SGHRS and CDR2 is YFSETQ in the germline V gene. As DNA, the CDR3 is TGCGCCAGCAGCTTGAGGACTAGCGGGAGTCACGAGCAGTACTTC. This sequence encodes CASSLRTSGSHEQYF.

The rearrangement joins TRBV5-1 to TRBJ2-7, with 9 positions matching TRBD1. This CDR3 comprises 16 residues. CDR1 SGHRS and CDR2 YFSETQ come from the germline V gene. The V gene end was trimmed by 4 bases and the J gene end by 5 bases; junction bases not matched to a gene: 13. CDR3 bases: TGCGCCAGCAGCCGTATCCCGGGACAGGGTCTGGACGAGCAGTACTTC. This translates into CASSRIPGQGLDEQYF.

This clone was recorded once. The V call is TRBV27, the J call TRBJ1-1, with TRBD1 identical over 7 bases. Germline loops: CDR1 MNHEY, CDR2 SMNVEV (reference sequence). With 4 bases clipped from V and 10 bases from J, the junction kept 12 bases outside the gene matches. This CDR3 is 14 amino acids long. CDR3 nucleotides: TGTGCCAGCAGTTCTACTACAGGGGCCCTGGGAGCTTTCTTT. This codes for CASSSTTGALGAFF.

The V and J genes are TRBV6-5 and TRBJ2-1; no definite D call. CDR1 and CDR2 (germline): MNHEY, SVGAGI. V lost 0 bases and J 5 bases, leaving 11 bases between the germline ends. The CDR3 runs 15 residues. CDR3 bases: TGTGCCAGCAGTTACTCGACCGTAGGGAACAATGAGCAGTTCTTC. It translates to CASSYSTVGNNEQFF.

The V call is TRBV29-1, the J call TRBJ1-1; D gene ambiguous. The CDR3 extends over 12 amino acids. Looked up from germline, CDR1 is SQVTM and CDR2 is ANQGSEA. V lost 7 bases to trimming and J lost 2 bases, with 11 bases between them. The CDR3 loop reads CSAQNRNTEAFF. CDR3 nucleotide sequence: TGCAGCGCCCAAAACAGAAACACTGAAGCTTTCTTT.

The CDR3 here is CASSGRLVFEQYF. Here the CDR3 DNA reads TGCGCCAGCAGTGGGCGACTTGTCTTCGAGCAGTACTTC. This rearrangement joins TRBV10-1 to TRBJ2-7, with D uncertain. Germline loops: CDR1 WNHNN, CDR2 SYGVQD (reference sequence). The CDR3 contains 13 residues. V gave up 4 bases and J gave up 6 bases, with 13 bases separating them.

The rearrangement links TRBV5-1 to TRBJ2-1; D is possibly TRBD2 (6 bases). Germline values: CDR1 SGHRS, CDR2 YFSETQ. The CDR3 is 13 amino acids. V gave up 3 bases and J gave up 9 bases, with 13 bases separating them. CDR3 DNA sequence: TGCGCCAGCAGCTCGGACGGAGGGCGTGAGCAGTTCTTC. This codes for CASSSDGGREQFF. The whole variable domain, remainder taken from reference TRBV5-1 and TRBJ2-1, is KAGVTQTPRYLIKTRGQQVTLSCSPISGHRSVSWYQQTPGQGLQFLFEYFSETQRNKGNFPGRFSGRQFSNSRSEMNVSTLELGDSALYLCASSSDGGREQFFGPGTRLTVL.

The rearrangement links TRBV9 to TRBJ2-2; no reliable D call. Trimming shortened V by 3 bases and J by 2 bases, and 2 bases separated the two germline ends. In germline, CDR1 is SGDLS, CDR2 YYNGEE. The CDR3 contains 12 residues. Written as DNA, the CDR3 is TGTGCCAGCAGCGCCAACACCGGGGAGCTGTTTTTT. Amino acid sequence: CASSANTGELFF.

The gene calls are TRBV6-5 and TRBJ1-1; D perhaps matches TRBD1 (5 bases). V was pared by 6 bases and J by 2 bases, with 13 bases between. CDR1 MNHEY and CDR2 SVGAGI come from the germline V gene. The CDR3 covers 14 residues. The CDR3 DNA is TGTGCCAGCAGCCAATGGGGCAAAAACACTGAAGCTTTCTTT. Protein sequence: CASSQWGKNTEAFF.

The V call is TRBV24-1, the J call TRBJ1-4, with a possible D match to TRBD1 (5 bases). CDR3 length: 17 residues. CDR1 KGHDR and CDR2 SFDVKD come from the germline V gene. V gave up 3 bases and J gave up 4 bases, with 17 bases separating them. As DNA, the CDR3 is TGTGCCACCAGTGATCACCGGGGCGGGGGTAGTAATGAAAAACTGTTTTTT. Amino acids: CATSDHRGGGSNEKLFF.

This rearrangement joins TRBV18 to TRBJ1-2; 7 nucleotides agree with TRBD1. V was clipped by 6 bases and J by 3 bases; unmatched bases: 13. The CDR3 consists of 16 residues. CDR1 is KGHSH and CDR2 is LQKENI in the germline V gene. The chain's CDR3 is CASSNLYRGADYGYTF. In nucleotides, the CDR3 is TGTGCCAGCTCTAACCTCTACAGGGGCGCTGACTATGGCTACACCTTC.

This clone occurred once. This chain connects TRBV2 to TRBJ2-7; 8 nucleotides align to TRBD1. Germline CDR1 is SNHLY and CDR2 is FYNNEI. The length of the CDR3 is 14 residues. V trimming: 2 bases; J trimming: 2 bases; junction bases outside the gene matches: 2. DNA for the CDR3: TGTGCCAGCAGTGAACAGGGGGCAACCTACGAGCAGTACTTC. Translation gives CASSEQGATYEQYF.

The rearrangement uses TRBV3-1 (or the pseudogene TRBV3-2) and TRBJ2-1, with 13 bases that match TRBD2. CDR1 LGHDT and CDR2 YNNKEL come from the germline V gene (reference sequence). The CDR3 totals 19 residues. Germline trimming cut 0 bases from V and 5 bases from J; bases unmatched to any gene: 10. The CDR3 DNA sequence: TGTGCCAGCAGCCAAGAAGGCGGGACTAGCGGGACGTTCCACAATGAGCAGTTCTTC. Amino acid sequence: CASSQEGGTSGTFHNEQFF.

This clone turned up a few times. This rearrangement joins TRBV4-1 to TRBJ2-7, with 9 bases that match TRBD1. CDR3 length: 14 amino acids. With 5 bases clipped from V and 5 bases from J, the junction kept 7 bases outside the gene matches. Germline V gives CDR1 MGHRA, CDR2 YSYEKL. The CDR3 region has the DNA TGCGCCAGCAGCTCTCGGACAGGGGCGAACGAGCAGTACTTC. It encodes CASSSRTGANEQYF.

The CDR3, as DNA: TGTGCCAGCAGCTTGGGGGGATCTAGCGGAGGCGCGAATACGCAGTATTTT. Its translation is CASSLGGSSGGANTQYF. The V gene is TRBV5-4, the J gene TRBJ2-3; TRBD2 matches at 7 bases. Germline CDR1 is SGHNT and CDR2 is YYREEE (reference sequence). The length of the CDR3 is 17 residues. J lost 7 bases, V lost 0 bases, and 14 bases had no gene match.